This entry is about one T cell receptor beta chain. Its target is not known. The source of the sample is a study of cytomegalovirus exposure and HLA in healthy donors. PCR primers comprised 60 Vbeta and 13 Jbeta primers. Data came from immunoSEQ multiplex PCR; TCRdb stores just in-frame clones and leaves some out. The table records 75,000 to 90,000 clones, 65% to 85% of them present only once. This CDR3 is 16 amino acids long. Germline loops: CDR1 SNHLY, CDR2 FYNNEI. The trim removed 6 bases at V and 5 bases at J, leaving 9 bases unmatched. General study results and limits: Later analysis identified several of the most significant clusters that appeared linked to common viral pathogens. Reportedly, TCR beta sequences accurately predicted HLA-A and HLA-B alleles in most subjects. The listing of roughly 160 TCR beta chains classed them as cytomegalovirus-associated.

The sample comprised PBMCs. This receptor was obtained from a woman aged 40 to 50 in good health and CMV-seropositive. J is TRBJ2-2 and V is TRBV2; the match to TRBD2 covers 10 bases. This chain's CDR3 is CASRSPSGGATGELFF. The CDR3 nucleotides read TGTGCCAGCAGATCGCCCAGCGGGGGGGCAACCGGGGAGCTGTTTTTT.